This TCR beta chain comes out of a study of OX40 agonist ivuxolimab in advanced cancers. Study as a whole: Patient treatment consisted of intravenous ivuxolimab administration every 2 weeks at 0.01 to 10 mg/kg. Notes on the study in general: Partial responders receiving 0.1-3.0 mg/kg showed among the lowest clonal expansion.

Details on this clone: Its target is unknown.

Sequencing was performed with immunoSEQ multiplex PCR; in TCRdb, only in-frame clones are kept and a portion is missing. Of fewer than 30,000 clones in the sample, approximately 80% were seen once. Trimming removed 0 bases at V and 2 bases at J, with 8 bases between. Germline V gives CDR1 MNHEY, CDR2 SVGAGI. The CDR3 is made up of 14 amino acids. The J gene is TRBJ2-7, the V gene TRBV6-5; D remains ambiguous. This specimen consisted of CD4+ or CD8+ T cells sorted from blood, obtained in a trial of the OX40 agonist ivuxolimab. This clonotype was sampled from an adult with an advanced solid tumor such as melanoma, head and neck, liver or kidney cancer. The CDR3 protein is CASSYSIETYEQYF. In nucleotides, the CDR3 is TGTGCCAGCAGTTACTCGATAGAGACCTACGAGCAGTACTTC.